What follows are 32 T cell receptor beta chains derived from one specimen sequenced in a study of T cell responses to AZD1222 COVID-19 vaccine. TCRdb's copy holds only in-frame clones and misses some; the assay was immunoSEQ multiplex PCR. This sample yields about 140,000 clones, of which roughly 90% are seen a single time; 2.9% belongs to the top ten. The source was peripheral blood, collected on day 0 of AZD1222 vaccination. The receptors derive from an adult in good health.

The V call is TRBV7-9, the J call TRBJ1-1, with D possibly being TRBD1 (5 bases). Germline loops: CDR1 SEHNR, CDR2 FQNEAQ (reference sequence). Trimming took off 6 bases at V and 5 bases at J, with 16 bases between the two ends. There are 14 residues in the CDR3. The CDR3 sequence: CASSSQGLGTEAFF. CDR3 bases: TGTGCCAGCAGTAGCCAGGGATTGGGGACTGAAGCTTTCTTT.

The chain couples TRBV19 to TRBJ1-3, with D perhaps TRBD1 (5 bases). The CDR3 loop spans 15 amino acids. V was shortened by 6 bases and J by 0 bases, with 12 bases between the two germline ends. Germline lookup yields CDR1 LNHDA and CDR2 SQIVND (reference sequence). DNA of the CDR3: TGTGCCAGTAGAGCCGGGAGGGGCTCTGGAAACACCATATATTTT. It is translated as CASRAGRGSGNTIYF.

The chain carries TRBV5-4 and TRBJ2-7, with D tentatively TRBD2 (5 bases). With 4 bases removed from V and 2 bases from J, the gap between germline ends came to 10 bases. The CDR3 totals 13 residues. CDR1 is SGHNT and CDR2 is YYREEE in the germline V gene (reference sequence). In DNA, the CDR3 is TGTGCCAGCAGCGTGGACGGGACCTACGAGCAGTACTTC. This translates into CASSVDGTYEQYF. Full variable domain (outside the CDR3, taken from reference TRBV5-4 and TRBJ2-7): ETGVTQSPTHLIKTRGQQVTLRCSSQSGHNTVSWYQQALGQGPQFIFQYYREEENGRGNFPPRFSGLQFPNYSSELNVNALELDDSALYLCASSVDGTYEQYFGPGTRLTVT.

The V and J genes are TRBV4-3 and TRBJ2-3; TRBD2 agrees at 7 bases. The CDR3 runs to 15 residues. Germline CDR1 is LGHNA and CDR2 is YSLEER. The V segment lost 0 bases and the J segment 2 bases; nucleotides outside the gene matches: 2. CDR3 amino acids: CASSQELAITDTQYF. The DNA of the CDR3 is TGCGCCAGCAGCCAAGAACTAGCGATCACAGATACGCAGTATTTT.

The rearrangement links TRBV5-6 to TRBJ1-5; maybe TRBD1 (6 bases). Trimming left V 2 bases short and J 5 bases short, with 14 bases between. Germline CDR1 SGHDT, CDR2 YYEEEE. This CDR3 is 15 amino acids long. The CDR3 reads CASSFKGGWDQPQHF. DNA for the CDR3: TGTGCCAGCAGCTTCAAAGGGGGGTGGGATCAGCCCCAGCATTTT.

Here the CDR3 DNA reads TGTGCCAGCAGTGAAGTGCCCAGGACTAATGAAAAACTGTTTTTT. Amino acids: CASSEVPRTNEKLFF. This chain connects TRBV6-1 to TRBJ1-4, with D unresolved. The CDR3 is made up of 15 amino acids. Germline V gives CDR1 MNHNS, CDR2 SASEGT. Between the trimmed V and J ends, which lost 1 base and 2 bases, there was a span of 8 bases.

The chain couples TRBV6-4 to TRBJ2-3; TRBD2 matches at 11 bases. After removal of 3 bases from V and 4 bases from J, the junction contained 6 bases not matched to a gene. Per the germline V gene, CDR1 is MRHNA and CDR2 is SNTAGT. This CDR3 comprises 16 residues. The CDR3 bases are TGTGCCAGCAGTGAATCATCTAGCGGGGGGCCAGATACGCAGTATTTT. Its translation: CASSESSSGGPDTQYF.

The CDR3 sequence is CASSLGYGTYEQYF. The CDR3, as DNA: TGTGCCAGCAGCTTAGGTTACGGAACCTACGAGCAGTACTTC. The chain has TRBV7-2 and TRBJ2-7; no definite D call. Trimming removed 1 base from V and 2 bases from J, with 9 bases in between. The V gene's germline CDR1 is SGHTA and CDR2 FQGNSA. The CDR3 loop spans 14 amino acids. The full variable domain, rest sourced from reference TRBV7-2 and TRBJ2-7, is GAGVSQSPSNKVTEKGKDVELRCDPISGHTALYWYRQSLGQGLEFLIYFQGNSAPDKSGLPSDRFSAERTGGSVSTLTIQRTQQEDSAVYLCASSLGYGTYEQYFGPGTRLTVT.

This clone was recorded a few times. The V and J genes are TRBV10-3 and TRBJ1-5, with D hard to call. The CDR3 consists of 14 residues. Per the germline V gene, CDR1 is ENHRY and CDR2 is SYGVKD. V was trimmed by 11 bases and J by 7 bases, leaving 21 bases between them. CDR3 DNA sequence: TGTGCCGCCTCAACCCCTATGTCGGCGCAGCCCCAGCATTTT. It specifies CAASTPMSAQPQHF.

This chain connects TRBV5-6 to TRBJ2-2, with D uncertain. This CDR3 has 15 amino acids. Trimming stripped 0 bases from V and 3 bases from J, with 9 bases between. CDR1 and CDR2 from the germline V gene are SGHDT and YYEEEE. CDR3 region: CASSLGPLHTGELFF. The CDR3 nucleotides read TGTGCCAGCAGCTTGGGACCCCTACACACCGGGGAGCTGTTTTTT. The full variable domain, rest sourced from reference TRBV5-6 and TRBJ2-2, is DAGVTQSPTHLIKTRGQQVTLRCSPKSGHDTVSWYQQALGQGPQFIFQYYEEEERQRGNFPDRFSGHQFPNYSSELNVNALLLGDSALYLCASSLGPLHTGELFFGEGSRLTVL.

The V call is TRBV19, the J call TRBJ1-1, with 7 positions matching TRBD1. The V segment lost 7 bases and the J segment 0 bases; nucleotides outside the gene matches: 5. Germline V CDR1 and CDR2: LNHDA, SQIVND (reference sequence). The CDR3 is 14 amino acids. The CDR3 spells CASILQGLNTEAFF. The CDR3 DNA follows: TGTGCCAGTATTTTACAGGGGTTGAACACTGAAGCTTTCTTT.

This chain uses TRBV29-1 with TRBJ2-1, with 7 nucleotides matching TRBD2. V lost 6 bases, J lost 2 bases, and 13 bases stayed unmatched. The CDR3 length is 16 residues. Germline values: CDR1 SQVTM, CDR2 ANQGSEA. CDR3 DNA: TGCAGCGTGGTGGGATCCCTAGCGGCGCCCTACAATGAGCAGTTCTTC. As protein: CSVVGSLAAPYNEQFF.

The CDR3 nucleotides are TGTGCCAGCAGCTTAAGTATGGTCCCCACAACTAATGAAAAACTGTTTTTT. Protein product: CASSLSMVPTTNEKLFF. The rearrangement uses TRBV7-2 and TRBJ1-4; D is ambiguous. The CDR3 covers 17 residues. The ends were cut back, 2 bases at V and 0 bases at J, with 13 bases in the middle. Germline CDR1 is SGHTA and CDR2 is FQGNSA.

The V call is TRBV19, the J call TRBJ1-2, with D hard to call. CDR1 LNHDA and CDR2 SQIVND come from the germline V gene (reference sequence). The CDR3 covers 13 residues. V lost 4 bases and J 0 bases, leaving 6 bases between the germline ends. The CDR3 bases are TGTGCCAGTAGTAAAACGGCTAACTATGGCTACACCTTC. It specifies CASSKTANYGYTF.

This clone showed up many times. Other DNA sequences from this sample encode an identical CDR3 as well. This sequence joins TRBV12-3 or TRBV12-4 and TRBJ2-3; no reliable D call. The CDR3 has 12 amino acids. Between the trimmed V and J ends, which lost 4 bases and 0 bases, there was a span of 2 bases. The CDR3 loop reads CASSYSTDTQYF. The DNA of the CDR3 is TGTGCCAGCAGTTATAGCACAGATACGCAGTATTTT.

The rearrangement links TRBV19 to TRBJ2-3, with TRBD1 matching over 8 bases. The CDR3 has 15 residues. CDR1 and CDR2 (germline): LNHDA, SQIVND (reference sequence). V shed 3 bases, J shed 4 bases, and the junction held 6 bases outside the gene matches. The CDR3 region has the DNA TGTGCCAGTAGTATCGGCCAGACAGGGGCAGATACGCAGTATTTT. Protein: CASSIGQTGADTQYF.

The chain has TRBV29-1 and TRBJ1-4; D gene uncertain. This CDR3 contains 11 residues. V shed 7 bases and J shed 7 bases, with 10 bases lying between them. Germline CDR1 SQVTM, CDR2 ANQGSEA. The CDR3 loop is CSAPVGEKLFF. DNA for the CDR3: TGCAGCGCCCCTGTGGGTGAAAAACTGTTTTTT.

The chain carries TRBV28 and TRBJ1-5; 7 bases line up with TRBD1. The length of the CDR3 is 14 residues. V shed 5 bases and J 6 bases; nucleotides not matched to a gene: 7. Germline assignment: CDR1 MDHEN and CDR2 SYDVKM. The CDR3 here is CASSRQGGAQPQHF. CDR3 DNA: TGTGCCAGCAGTAGACAGGGTGGCGCTCAGCCCCAGCATTTT. Full variable domain (missing parts from reference TRBV28 and TRBJ1-5): DVKVTQSSRYLVKRTGEKVFLECVQDMDHENMFWYRQDPGLGLRLIYFSYDVKMKEKGDIPEGYSVSREKKERFSLILESASTNQTSMYLCASSRQGGAQPQHFGDGTRLSIL.

The chain carries TRBV7-6 and TRBJ1-5; D is possibly TRBD1 (5 bases). The CDR3 length is 19 residues. The ends were cut back, 0 bases at V and 2 bases at J, with 20 bases in the middle. The V gene's germline CDR1 is SGHVS and CDR2 FNYEAQ. CDR3: CASSLAPPAGGYGNQPQHF. CDR3 bases: TGTGCCAGCAGCTTAGCGCCTCCCGCGGGGGGATATGGCAATCAGCCCCAGCATTTT.

The rearrangement links TRBV5-1 to TRBJ1-3, with D possibly TRBD1 on 5 matching bases. The germline V gene has CDR1 SGHRS and CDR2 YFSETQ. The CDR3 spans 14 residues. Trimming took 4 bases from V and 4 from J, leaving 12 bases between them. The CDR3 DNA sequence: TGCGCCAGCAGCCCTGGGGGTTCAGGAAACACCATATATTTT. It encodes CASSPGGSGNTIYF.

This chain uses TRBV7-2 with TRBJ2-2; 9 bases agree with TRBD2. CDR1 is SGHTA, CDR2 FQGNSA, per germline. Losses at the gene ends were 4 bases for V and 1 base for J; bases not matched to a gene: 1. CDR3 length: 15 amino acids. In DNA form, the CDR3 reads TGTGCCAGCAGCTATAGCGGGAGGAACACCGGGGAGCTGTTTTTT. Amino acids: CASSYSGRNTGELFF.

The V gene is TRBV5-1, the J gene TRBJ2-5; 11 bases align to TRBD1. This CDR3 region has 15 residues. Per germline, CDR1 SGHRS and CDR2 YFSETQ. V lost 2 bases and J lost 2; bases outside the gene matches: 2. The CDR3 sequence is CASSFGTGGQETQYF. CDR3 nucleotides: TGCGCCAGCAGCTTCGGGACAGGGGGGCAAGAGACCCAGTACTTC. Full variable domain (missing parts from reference TRBV5-1 and TRBJ2-5): KAGVTQTPRYLIKTRGQQVTLSCSPISGHRSVSWYQQTPGQGLQFLFEYFSETQRNKGNFPGRFSGRQFSNSRSEMNVSTLELGDSALYLCASSFGTGGQETQYFGPGTRLLVL.

V gene TRBV9 combines with J gene TRBJ1-5; possibly TRBD1 for D (6 bases). The CDR3 length is 15 residues. The germline CDR1 and CDR2 sequences are SGDLS and YYNGEE. V dropped 4 bases and J dropped 7 bases, with 18 bases sitting between them. The DNA of the CDR3 is TGTGCCAGCAGCACCACAGGGCTGGAAGACCAGCCCCAGCATTTT. This codes for CASSTTGLEDQPQHF.

This chain joins TRBV19 and TRBJ1-2; the match to TRBD1 covers 7 bases. CDR3 length equals 14 residues. The V gene's germline CDR1 is LNHDA and CDR2 SQIVND (reference sequence). Germline trimming cut 5 bases from V and 8 bases from J; bases unmatched to any gene: 11. The chain's CDR3 is CASSLKDRARGYTF. The CDR3 coding sequence is TGTGCCAGTAGTCTCAAAGACAGGGCGCGGGGCTACACCTTC.

This chain connects TRBV7-8 to TRBJ2-5; no reliable D call. Deletions cut 0 bases from V and 1 base from J, with 12 bases between. The CDR3 extends over 16 amino acids. The V gene's germline CDR1 is SGHVS and CDR2 FQNEAQ. This CDR3 is CASSLATASSQETQYF. For the CDR3, the DNA is TGTGCCAGCAGCTTAGCCACAGCATCCAGCCAAGAGACCCAGTACTTC.

V gene TRBV15 combines with J gene TRBJ1-6; unclear D gene. The germline V gene has CDR1 LNHNV and CDR2 YYDKDF (reference sequence). CDR3 length: 14 residues. Trimming cost V 1 base and J 8 bases, with 9 bases left between them. The CDR3 coding sequence is TGTGCCACCAGCAGAGGCATCCAAGATTCACCCCTCCACTTT. Translated: CATSRGIQDSPLHF.

This clone was seen a few times. The chain links TRBV27 to TRBJ1-4; D is uncertain. V lost 5 bases and J 3 bases, leaving 16 bases between the germline ends. CDR3 length equals 16 residues. The germline V gene has CDR1 MNHEY and CDR2 SMNVEV (reference sequence). CDR3 nucleotides: TGTGCCAGCAGTCGAAAGGGTTACACTCCTAATGAAAAACTGTTTTTT. This encodes CASSRKGYTPNEKLFF.

This chain joins TRBV4-1 and TRBJ1-4; 7 nucleotides line up with TRBD1. This CDR3 region has 17 residues. Unmatched junction bases numbered 12, after V lost 4 bases and J lost 4 bases. CDR1 MGHRA and CDR2 YSYEKL come from the germline V gene. The CDR3 DNA reads TGCGCCAGCAGCCGTGTCGGAGGAGGGGGCTTTAATGAAAAACTGTTTTTT. This sequence encodes CASSRVGGGGFNEKLFF.

The chain joins TRBV9 to TRBJ2-5; D ambiguous. The CDR3 sequence is 14 residues long. Germline-derived CDR1 and CDR2 are SGDLS and YYNGEE. The V end was cut by 3 bases, the J end by 5 bases, with 14 bases between. In nucleotides, the CDR3 is TGTGCCAGCAGCGCGAGTGGGCCTTACGAGACCCAGTACTTC. It encodes CASSASGPYETQYF.

The genes are TRBV4-3 and TRBJ1-6; D is undetermined. CDR1 and CDR2 from the germline V gene are LGHNA and YSLEER. The CDR3 has 13 amino acids. Trimming stripped 1 base from V and 7 bases from J, with 5 bases between. The CDR3 DNA sequence: TGCGCCAGCAGCCAAGTCTGGAATTCACCCCTCCACTTT. This translates into CASSQVWNSPLHF.

The J gene is TRBJ1-5, the V gene TRBV25-1, with D hard to call. The germline gives CDR1 MGHDK, CDR2 SYGVNS. The CDR3 runs to 13 residues. Deletions cut 2 bases from V and 4 bases from J, with 6 bases between. CDR3: CASSEARNQPQHF. CDR3 sequence (DNA): TGTGCCAGCAGTGAAGCGCGGAATCAGCCCCAGCATTTT.

The chain is built from TRBV6-1 and TRBJ2-7; D not certain. The V and J ends lost 5 bases and 0 bases respectively, with 8 bases between them. The CDR3 is 13 amino acids. Germline V gives CDR1 MNHNS, CDR2 SASEGT. CDR3 in DNA: TGTGCCAGCAGTTTACCCCACTCCTACGAGCAGTACTTC. It encodes CASSLPHSYEQYF.